This T cell receptor (beta chain) was recorded in a study of blood T cell repertoires in COVID-19 (dated by TCRdb to the early 2020s). Describing the broader study: Collaborator samples came from the United States, Italy and Spain and covered acute and convalescent phases of COVID-19. HLA class I and class II types, where available, came from metadata supplied by the sample provider rather than from assay-based typing. The sample metadata nearly always contained a de-identified subject ID, COVID-19 status, age in years and sex. The dataset comprised deeply sampled blood TCRbeta repertoires from subjects exposed to, actively infected with, or recovered from COVID-19. Samples were obtained from the ongoing ImmuneRACE study (first 160 participants) and from approximately 1,200 subjects provided by 6 global collaborators. The prospective study material was composed of cDNA or gDNA derived from T cells, B-cell-depleted T cells, or PBMCs. The repertoires were released in a freely available public database intended as a resource for research on the immune response to SARS-CoV-2.

Collaborating institutions collected whole blood in K2EDTA tubes following their own protocols. For TCRbeta analysis, collaborators shipped samples in one of three forms: frozen whole blood, isolated PBMCs, or DNA extracted from either of those sample types. On this clone: This clone's antigen is unknown. No qualities accompany the bases; no much larger clone lies one base away.

The full study reports these points: The quantity of clinical and demographic metadata differed by source and by participant and was supplied without curation.

The immunoSEQ Assay, a bias-controlled multiplex PCR, was used to amplify TCRbeta CDR3 regions from genomic DNA. From the authors' description of their analysis: The number of nucleated cells in each sample was estimated by amplification of reference gene primers within the assay. Sequence reads were collapsed and filtered to measure the absolute abundance of every unique TCRbeta CDR3 rearrangement. For each sample, productive Simpson clonality was calculated by taking the square root of Simpson's diversity index across productive rearrangements. In its TCRdb copy, this immuneACCESS table keeps in-frame sequences only and misses some clones. Where compared with another copy, unresolved V genes explain less than half of these, and the others have no known cause. That table supplies the V and J calls and clone size; D and trimming were determined from the DNA. Here the sample has over 150,000 clones; approximately 81% occur a single time. 14% of the sample belongs to the ten largest clones.

The CDR3 goes from the cysteine to the phenylalanine over 15 residues. Solely the CDR3 DNA is kept, with 45 bases framed from the first base. From the germline V gene (reference sequence), CDR1 is SEHNR and CDR2 is FQNEAQ. V and J are truncated by 5 bases and 4 bases respectively, leaving an intervening sequence of 14 bases. This TCR was sampled from a man younger than 30 with active or convalescent COVID-19. The chain is made from TRBV7-9 and TRBJ2-2; TRBD2 is a weak D gene call, 5 bases matching. Input material: peripheral blood. The CDR3 loop reads CASSARLDFTGELFF. The sequenced DNA: TGTGCCAGCAGCGCCCGTTTGGACTTCACCGGGGAGCTGTTTTTT.